The subject of this entry is one T cell receptor (beta chain). Antigen: not known. CDR3 length: 12 amino acids. V lost 6 bases to trimming and J lost 6 bases, with 12 bases between them. Germline CDR1 SEHNR, CDR2 FQNEAQ (reference sequence). These data originate in a study of T cell responses to AZD1222 COVID-19 vaccine. Study-wide findings and caveats: Across the whole spike, CD4 TCRs peaked at regions 160-218 and 743-854. Reports indicate that nearly half of spike-specific TCRs are directed at unmutated variant regions. Baseline seropositives among AZD1222 recipients totaled only 5 or 6.

Profiling relied on immunoSEQ multiplex PCR, and the TCRdb table lists in-frame clones only, not all of them. The table records about 150,000 clones, 91% of them present only once. The sequence derives from an adult who received the MenACWY meningococcal vaccine as a control. The specimen was peripheral blood, collected 28 days after the second dose of the MenACWY control vaccine. The J gene is TRBJ2-7, the V gene TRBV7-9, with D unresolved. The CDR3 protein is CASSWAPGEQYF. DNA of the CDR3: TGTGCCAGCAGTTGGGCTCCGGGCGAGCAGTACTTC.